One T cell receptor (beta chain) is described in this entry. These data come from a study of blood T cell repertoires in COVID-19. Study as a whole: PBMCs, B-cell-depleted T cells, or T cells provided the cDNA or gDNA that made up the material.

Profiling relied on immunoSEQ multiplex PCR, and the TCRdb table lists in-frame clones only, not all of them. Of around 160,000 clones in the sample, around 87% are singletons; the top ten hold approximately 6.5%. V lost 6 bases and J 0 bases, leaving 14 bases between the germline ends. Germline CDR1 is MNHEY and CDR2 is SVGAGI. This CDR3 has 15 residues. Sequenced material: peripheral blood. The source of this sequence is a man older than 75 with acute or convalescent COVID-19. The rearrangement uses TRBV6-5 and TRBJ1-2; a weak D match, TRBD1 (6 bases). The CDR3 DNA follows: TGTGCCAGCAGGGGGACACGACGTTCTAACTATGGCTACACCTTC. This encodes CASRGTRRSNYGYTF.